This T cell receptor (beta chain) was observed in a study of molecular identifiers for immune sequencing clone quantification. From germline, CDR1 is MNHNY and CDR2 SVGAGI (reference sequence). Trimming pared 8 bases from V and 2 bases from J, leaving 28 bases between. This CDR3 is 19 amino acids long. MiXCR, run by TCRdb on the PCR reads, gives a single entry per CDR3 protein. The data show about 640,000 distinct CDR3 sequences, 15% to 20% seen once. The sequenced sample consisted of naive CD8+ T cells from blood, with Jurkat cell RNA spiked in. The subset is: FACS-sorted CD8+CD4-CCR7+CD45RA+ naive T cells. The chain carries TRBV6-6 and TRBJ2-1; perhaps D is TRBD1 or TRBD2 (8 bases each). This TCR was recovered from a human donor in good health. Some libraries in this study had Jurkat cell RNA spiked in. The chain's CDR3 is CASLLGTGKLAAPYNEQFF. The CDR3 region has the DNA TGTGCCAGCCTACTTGGGACAGGTAAACTAGCGGCCCCCTACAATGAGCAGTTCTTC.